These 17 T cell receptor beta chains were sequenced from one sample in a study of blood T cell repertoires in COVID-19. Profiled with immunoSEQ multiplex PCR; TCRdb holds only in-frame clones, not every one. The sample holds about 180,000 clones, 86% seen once. The sequencing sample was made of peripheral blood. The receptors derive from a woman aged 25 to 39 with active or convalescent COVID-19.

The genes are TRBV6-5 and TRBJ2-2, with D perhaps TRBD1 (5 bases). The CDR3 runs to 14 residues. V lost 6 bases to trimming and J lost 4 bases, with 12 bases between them. The germline CDR1 and CDR2 sequences are MNHEY and SVGAGI. The CDR3 loop is CASRPGSATGELFF. CDR3 sequence (DNA): TGTGCCAGCAGGCCAGGGTCCGCCACCGGGGAGCTGTTTTTT.

The chain recombines TRBV5-4 with TRBJ2-2; D is possibly TRBD2 (5 bases). From germline, CDR1 is SGHNT and CDR2 YYREEE (reference sequence). V lost 7 bases to trimming and J lost 5 bases, with 15 bases between them. This CDR3 has 14 amino acids. The CDR3 region is CASGAVKGTGELFF. For the CDR3, the DNA is TGTGCCAGCGGAGCGGTCAAAGGGACCGGGGAGCTGTTTTTT.

This rearrangement joins TRBV5-4 to TRBJ2-3; 10 bases are shared with TRBD2. The germline gives CDR1 SGHNT, CDR2 YYREEE (reference sequence). The CDR3 covers 15 residues. The V segment lost 4 bases and the J segment 4 bases; nucleotides outside the gene matches: 6. The CDR3 DNA is TGTGCCAGCAGCCCGCCTAGCGGGAGTGCAGATACGCAGTATTTT. It codes for CASSPPSGSADTQYF.

This chain uses TRBV27 with TRBJ1-4; 9 bases are a match to TRBD1. The V segment lost 5 bases and the J segment 8 bases; nucleotides outside the gene matches: 6. CDR3 size: 14 residues. The germline gives CDR1 MNHEY, CDR2 SMNVEV (reference sequence). The CDR3 here is CASSPGTGWEKLFF. DNA of the CDR3: TGTGCCAGCAGTCCCGGGACAGGGTGGGAAAAACTGTTTTTT.

Only one count was recorded for this clone. The chain carries TRBV28 and TRBJ1-4, with 7 bases matching TRBD1. The V gene end was trimmed by 6 bases and the J gene end by 8 bases; junction bases not matched to a gene: 6. Germline CDR1 and CDR2: MDHEN and SYDVKM. The CDR3 contains 13 residues. The CDR3 DNA reads TGTGCCAGCAGGGCCGGACAGGTAGAAAAACTGTTTTTT. Residues: CASRAGQVEKLFF.

V is TRBV7-8 and J is TRBJ2-1; 11 bases line up with TRBD2. Germline V CDR1 and CDR2: SGHVS, FQNEAQ. J was trimmed by 9 bases and V by 5 bases; bases with no gene match: 9. The CDR3 has 15 residues. This chain's CDR3 is CASSPGVAGGIEQFF. The CDR3 bases are TGTGCCAGCAGCCCCGGGGTAGCGGGGGGGATTGAGCAGTTCTTC.

This chain uses TRBV7-2 with TRBJ2-1; 8 bases fit TRBD2. Germline CDR1 and CDR2: SGHTA and FQGNSA. The V segment lost 7 bases and the J segment 0 bases; nucleotides outside the gene matches: 8. This CDR3 region has 16 residues. CDR3 in amino acids: CASKTIAGFSYNEQFF. The CDR3 DNA reads TGTGCCAGCAAGACTATAGCGGGATTCTCCTACAATGAGCAGTTCTTC. Supplemented by reference TRBV7-2 and TRBJ2-1, the full variable domain reads GAGVSQSPSNKVTEKGKDVELRCDPISGHTALYWYRQSLGQGLEFLIYFQGNSAPDKSGLPSDRFSAERTGGSVSTLTIQRTQQEDSAVYLCASKTIAGFSYNEQFFGPGTRLTVL.

The V gene is TRBV13, the J gene TRBJ2-1; 11 nucleotides line up with TRBD2. The germline CDR1 and CDR2 sequences are PRHDT and FYEKMQ (reference sequence). Trimming at V came to 5 bases and at J to 2 bases, leaving 5 bases not matched to a gene. The CDR3 has 16 amino acids. Here the CDR3 reads CASSRYSGGAYNEQFF. The CDR3 region has the DNA TGTGCCAGCAGCCGATATAGCGGGGGGGCCTACAATGAGCAGTTCTTC.

The chain joins TRBV25-1 to TRBJ1-6; D might be TRBD1 (5 bases). The V end lost 2 bases, the J end lost 7 bases, and 9 bases lay between the germline ends. The CDR3 consists of 14 residues. Germline-derived CDR1 and CDR2 are MGHDK and SYGVNS. The DNA of the CDR3 is TGTGCCAGCAGTGAACCAGGGCGGAATTCACCCCTCCACTTT. Residues: CASSEPGRNSPLHF.

The J gene is TRBJ1-1, the V gene TRBV5-6; unclear D gene. From germline, CDR1 is SGHDT and CDR2 YYEEEE. The CDR3 runs to 12 residues. Trimming shortened V by 4 bases and J by 4 bases, and 8 bases separated the two germline ends. CDR3 in DNA: TGTGCCAGCAGCCGTAGTAGCACTGAAGCTTTCTTT. Encoded protein: CASSRSSTEAFF. Full variable domain (missing parts from reference TRBV5-6 and TRBJ1-1): DAGVTQSPTHLIKTRGQQVTLRCSPKSGHDTVSWYQQALGQGPQFIFQYYEEEERQRGNFPDRFSGHQFPNYSSELNVNALLLGDSALYLCASSRSSTEAFFGQGTRLTVV.

The chain couples TRBV14 to TRBJ1-2; D is unclear. Trimming left V 4 bases short and J 2 bases short, with 8 bases between. This CDR3 region has 13 residues. Germline V gene sequence: CDR1 SGHDN, CDR2 FVKESK. The CDR3 DNA sequence: TGTGCCAGCAGCCGTGGCTTGAACTATGGCTACACCTTC. Translated: CASSRGLNYGYTF.

V usage is TRBV15 and J usage is TRBJ2-5; TRBD1 matches at 7 bases. The CDR3 loop spans 16 amino acids. Germline loops: CDR1 LNHNV, CDR2 YYDKDF (reference sequence). Germline trimming cut 2 bases from V and 1 base from J; bases unmatched to any gene: 7. This chain's CDR3 is CATSRLRQGPQETQYF. CDR3 nucleotide sequence: TGTGCCACCAGCAGACTCAGACAGGGACCCCAAGAGACCCAGTACTTC.

This clone has only a few counts. This chain connects TRBV18 to TRBJ1-1; no firm D call. The V end lost 4 bases, the J end lost 0 bases, and 9 bases lay between the germline ends. The CDR3 has 14 amino acids. The germline CDR1 and CDR2 sequences are KGHSH and LQKENI. The DNA for the CDR3 is TGTGCCAGCTCACGCGATCCCATGAACACTGAAGCTTTCTTT. This codes for CASSRDPMNTEAFF.

The chain has TRBV14 and TRBJ1-1, with D perhaps matching TRBD1 (6 bases). V shed 4 bases and J shed 2 bases, with 11 bases lying between them. From germline, CDR1 is SGHDN and CDR2 FVKESK. The CDR3 runs 14 residues. The CDR3 protein is CASSRYRDNTEAFF. The CDR3 DNA reads TGTGCCAGCAGCCGCTACAGGGACAACACTGAAGCTTTCTTT.

This chain links TRBV11-2 with TRBJ1-1, with 8 bases that match TRBD1. From germline, CDR1 is SGHAT and CDR2 FQNNGV. The CDR3 has 13 residues. V gave up 5 bases and J gave up 5 bases; unmatched junction bases: 4. DNA for the CDR3: TGTGCCAGCAGCGTACAGGGGGATACTGAAGCTTTCTTT. Its protein is CASSVQGDTEAFF.

The CDR3 nucleotides read TGCGCCAGCAGTTCAGGACAGGGATATGAAAAACTGTTTTTT. This translates into CASSSGQGYEKLFF. This chain joins TRBV10-1 and TRBJ1-4; 8 bases map to TRBD1. The CDR3 contains 14 residues. The ends lost 5 bases at V and 6 bases at J; junction bases unmatched: 5. CDR1 is WNHNN, CDR2 SYGVQD, per germline (reference sequence).

The chain employs TRBV5-6 and TRBJ2-3, with D uncertain. The CDR3 spans 15 residues. V lost 0 bases and J 2 bases, leaving 10 bases between the germline ends. CDR1 and CDR2 (germline): SGHDT, YYEEEE. DNA for the CDR3: TGTGCCAGCAGCTTGGGAGCGACCCACACAGATACGCAGTATTTT. It encodes CASSLGATHTDTQYF.